This TCR beta chain was obtained from a study of T cell repertoires in cytomegalovirus infection. The wider study: Indicated by public TCR beta signatures were CMV infection and matching HLA type. Study-wide results and limits: Identification of carriers of CMV plus the relevant HLA was performed using cumulative public TCR beta family frequency. HLA-C-restricted CMV clonotypes gave the most frequent clonotype in two of eight donors.

On this clonotype itself: Its cognate antigen is unknown.

TCRdb fed the reads into MiXCR, producing one record per CDR3 protein. The top ten clones hold roughly 15% of a sample with some 400,000 distinct CDR3 sequences, under 40% of them seen once. Germline lookup yields CDR1 MNHEY and CDR2 SVGAGI. The CDR3 loop spans 17 amino acids. The germline V and J ends were trimmed by 0 bases and 4 bases, with 13 bases remaining between them. Sequenced sample: PBMCs. V is TRBV6-5 and J is TRBJ1-6; D may be TRBD1 (5 bases). The origin of this receptor is a human donor in good health (CMV status not recorded). Some clones in this sample may be carry-over from other donors' samples. CDR3 nucleotides: TGTGCCAGCAGTTACTCGCAGGGACCATCGTATAATTCACCCCTCCACTTT. It yields the protein CASSYSQGPSYNSPLHF.